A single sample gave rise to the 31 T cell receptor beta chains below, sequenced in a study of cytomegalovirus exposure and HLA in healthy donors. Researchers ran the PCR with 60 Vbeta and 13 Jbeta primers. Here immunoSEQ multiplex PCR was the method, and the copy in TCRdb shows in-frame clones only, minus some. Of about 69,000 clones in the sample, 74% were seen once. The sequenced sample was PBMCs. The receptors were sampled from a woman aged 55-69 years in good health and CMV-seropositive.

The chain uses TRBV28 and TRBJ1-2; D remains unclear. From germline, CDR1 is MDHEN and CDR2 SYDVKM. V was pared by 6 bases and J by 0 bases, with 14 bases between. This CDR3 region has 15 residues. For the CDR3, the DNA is TGTGCCAGCAGCTCGGTAGCAGATCCTAACTATGGCTACACCTTC. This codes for CASSSVADPNYGYTF.

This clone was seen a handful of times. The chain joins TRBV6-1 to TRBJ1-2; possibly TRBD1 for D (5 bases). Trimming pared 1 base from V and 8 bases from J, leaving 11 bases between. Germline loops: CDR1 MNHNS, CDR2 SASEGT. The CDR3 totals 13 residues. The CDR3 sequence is CASSEGRDWGYTF. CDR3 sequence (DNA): TGTGCCAGCAGTGAAGGGAGGGACTGGGGCTACACCTTC.

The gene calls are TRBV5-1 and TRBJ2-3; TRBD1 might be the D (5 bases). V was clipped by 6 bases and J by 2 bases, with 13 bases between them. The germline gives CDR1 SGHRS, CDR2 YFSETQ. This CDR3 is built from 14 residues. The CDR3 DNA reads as TGCGCCAGCAAAAAGGACACCTCCACAGATACGCAGTATTTT. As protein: CASKKDTSTDTQYF. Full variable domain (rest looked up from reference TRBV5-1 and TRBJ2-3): KAGVTQTPRYLIKTRGQQVTLSCSPISGHRSVSWYQQTPGQGLQFLFEYFSETQRNKGNFPGRFSGRQFSNSRSEMNVSTLELGDSALYLCASKKDTSTDTQYFGPGTRLTVL.

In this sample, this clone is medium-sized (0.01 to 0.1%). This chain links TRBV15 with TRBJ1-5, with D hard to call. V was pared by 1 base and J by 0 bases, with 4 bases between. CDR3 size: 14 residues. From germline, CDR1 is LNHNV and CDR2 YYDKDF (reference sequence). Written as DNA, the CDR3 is TGTGCCACCAGCAGAGGAGATAGCAATCAGCCCCAGCATTTT. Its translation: CATSRGDSNQPQHF. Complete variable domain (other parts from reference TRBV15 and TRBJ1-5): DAMVIQNPRYQVTQFGKPVTLSCSQTLNHNVMYWYQQKSSQAPKLLFHYYDKDFNNEADTPDNFQSRRPNTSFCFLDIRSPGLGDTAMYLCATSRGDSNQPQHFGDGTRLSIL.

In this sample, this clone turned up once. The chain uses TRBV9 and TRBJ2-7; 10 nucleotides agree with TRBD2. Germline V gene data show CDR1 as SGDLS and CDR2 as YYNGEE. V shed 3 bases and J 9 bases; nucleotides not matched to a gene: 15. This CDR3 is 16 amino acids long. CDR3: CASSALASGGGGAQYF. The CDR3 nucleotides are TGTGCCAGCAGCGCCTTAGCTAGCGGGGGCGGGGGGGCGCAGTACTTC.

The CDR3 coding sequence is TGTGCCAGCAGCAAACTAGCGGGCTCCCAAGAGACCCAGTACTTC. It translates to CASSKLAGSQETQYF. This chain connects TRBV7-9 to TRBJ2-5; 9 bases map to TRBD2. CDR3 length: 15 amino acids. The V and J ends lost 5 bases and 1 base, in that order; junction bases with no gene match: 5. The germline gives CDR1 SEHNR, CDR2 FQNEAQ (reference sequence). Together with reference TRBV7-9 and TRBJ2-5, the CDR3 gives the full variable domain: DTGVSQNPRHKITKRGQNVTFRCDPISEHNRLYWYRQTLGQGPEFLTYFQNEAQLEKSRLLSDRFSAERPKGSFSTLEIQRTEQGDSAMYLCASSKLAGSQETQYFGPGTRLLVL.

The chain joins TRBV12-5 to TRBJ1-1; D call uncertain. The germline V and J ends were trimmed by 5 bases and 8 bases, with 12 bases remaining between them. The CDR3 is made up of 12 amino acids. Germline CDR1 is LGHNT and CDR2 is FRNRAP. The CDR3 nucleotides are TGTGCTAGTGGTGCATCCCAGTCCGAAGCTTTCTTT. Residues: CASGASQSEAFF.

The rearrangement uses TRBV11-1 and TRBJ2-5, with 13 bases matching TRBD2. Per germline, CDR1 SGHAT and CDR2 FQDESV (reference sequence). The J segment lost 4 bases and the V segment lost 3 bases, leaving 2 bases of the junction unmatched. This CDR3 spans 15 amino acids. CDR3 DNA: TGTGCCAGCAGCTTCGGACTAGCGGGGGTAGAGACCCAGTACTTC. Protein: CASSFGLAGVETQYF.

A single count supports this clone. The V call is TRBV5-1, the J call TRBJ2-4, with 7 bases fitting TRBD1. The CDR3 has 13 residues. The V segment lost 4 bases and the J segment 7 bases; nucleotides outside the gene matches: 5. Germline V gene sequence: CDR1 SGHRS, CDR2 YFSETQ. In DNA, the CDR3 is TGCGCCAGCAGCGCCGGACAGGACAACATTCAGTACTTC. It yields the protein CASSAGQDNIQYF.

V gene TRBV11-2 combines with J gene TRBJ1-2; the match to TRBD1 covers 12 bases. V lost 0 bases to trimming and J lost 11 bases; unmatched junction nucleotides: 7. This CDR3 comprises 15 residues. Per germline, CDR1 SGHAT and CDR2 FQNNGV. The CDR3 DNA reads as TGTGCCAGCAGCTTAGACCGAGGGACAGGGGGCGGGTACACCTTC. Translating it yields CASSLDRGTGGGYTF. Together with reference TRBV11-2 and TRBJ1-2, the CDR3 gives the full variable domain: EAGVAQSPRYKIIEKRQSVAFWCNPISGHATLYWYQQILGQGPKLLIQFQNNGVVDDSQLPKDRFSAERLKGVDSTLKIQPAKLEDSAVYLCASSLDRGTGGGYTFGSGTRLTVV.

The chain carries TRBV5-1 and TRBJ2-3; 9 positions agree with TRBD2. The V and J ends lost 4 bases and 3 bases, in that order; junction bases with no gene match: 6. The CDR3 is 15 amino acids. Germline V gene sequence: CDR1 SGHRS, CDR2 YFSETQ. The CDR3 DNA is TGCGCCAGCAGCCCTTTAGCGGGGGAAACAGATACGCAGTATTTT. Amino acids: CASSPLAGETDTQYF.

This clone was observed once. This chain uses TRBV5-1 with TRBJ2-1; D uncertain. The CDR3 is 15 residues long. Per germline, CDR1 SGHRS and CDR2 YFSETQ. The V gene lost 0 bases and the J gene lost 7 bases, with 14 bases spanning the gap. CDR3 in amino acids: CASSLGRVGRNEQFF. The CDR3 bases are TGCGCCAGCAGCTTGGGTCGGGTGGGTCGGAATGAGCAGTTCTTC.

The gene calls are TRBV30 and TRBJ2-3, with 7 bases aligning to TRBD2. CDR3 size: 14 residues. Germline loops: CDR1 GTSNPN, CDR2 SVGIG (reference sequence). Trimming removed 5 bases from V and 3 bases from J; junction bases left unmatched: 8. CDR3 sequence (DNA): TGTGCCTGGTCCGCTCTCGGGGGGACAGATACGCAGTATTTT. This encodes CAWSALGGTDTQYF.

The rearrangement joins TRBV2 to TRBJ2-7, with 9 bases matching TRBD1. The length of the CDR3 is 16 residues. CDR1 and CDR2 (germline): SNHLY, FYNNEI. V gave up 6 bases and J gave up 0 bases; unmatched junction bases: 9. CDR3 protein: CASSRDRAAFSYEQYF. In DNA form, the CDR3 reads TGTGCCAGCAGCAGGGACAGGGCAGCTTTCTCCTACGAGCAGTACTTC.

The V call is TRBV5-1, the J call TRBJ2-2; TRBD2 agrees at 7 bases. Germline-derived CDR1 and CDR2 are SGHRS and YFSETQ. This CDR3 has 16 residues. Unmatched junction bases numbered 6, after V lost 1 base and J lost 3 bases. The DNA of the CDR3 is TGCGCCAGCAGCTTGTTCCAGGCGGGGGACACCGGGGAGCTGTTTTTT. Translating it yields CASSLFQAGDTGELFF.

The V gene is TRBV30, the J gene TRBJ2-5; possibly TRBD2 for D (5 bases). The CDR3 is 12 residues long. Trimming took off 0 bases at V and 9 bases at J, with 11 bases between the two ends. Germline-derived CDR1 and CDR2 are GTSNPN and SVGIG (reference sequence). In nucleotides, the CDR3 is TGTGCCTGGAGTGTGCCGAGGGCTGCCCAGTACTTC. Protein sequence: CAWSVPRAAQYF.

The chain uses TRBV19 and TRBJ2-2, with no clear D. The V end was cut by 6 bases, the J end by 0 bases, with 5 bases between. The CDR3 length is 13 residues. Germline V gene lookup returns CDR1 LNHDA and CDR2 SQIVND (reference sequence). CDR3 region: CASRLTNTGELFF. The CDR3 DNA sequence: TGTGCCAGTAGGCTAACGAACACCGGGGAGCTGTTTTTT. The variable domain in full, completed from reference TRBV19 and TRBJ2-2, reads DGGITQSPKYLFRKEGQNVTLSCEQNLNHDAMYWYRQDPGQGLRLIYYSQIVNDFQKGDIAEGYSVSREKKESFPLTVTSAQKNPTAFYLCASRLTNTGELFFGEGSRLTVL.

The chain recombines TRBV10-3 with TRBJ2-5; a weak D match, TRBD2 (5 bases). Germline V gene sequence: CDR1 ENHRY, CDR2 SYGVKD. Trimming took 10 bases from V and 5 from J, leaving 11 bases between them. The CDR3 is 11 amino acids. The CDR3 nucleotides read TGTGCCACGAGCGGCCGGGAGACCCAGTACTTC. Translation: CATSGRETQYF.

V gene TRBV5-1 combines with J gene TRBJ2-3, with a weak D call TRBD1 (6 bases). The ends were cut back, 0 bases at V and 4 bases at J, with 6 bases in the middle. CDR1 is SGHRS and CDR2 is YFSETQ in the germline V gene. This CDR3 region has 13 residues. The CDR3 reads CASSLEGADTQYF. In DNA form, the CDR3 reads TGCGCCAGCAGCTTGGAGGGGGCAGATACGCAGTATTTT.

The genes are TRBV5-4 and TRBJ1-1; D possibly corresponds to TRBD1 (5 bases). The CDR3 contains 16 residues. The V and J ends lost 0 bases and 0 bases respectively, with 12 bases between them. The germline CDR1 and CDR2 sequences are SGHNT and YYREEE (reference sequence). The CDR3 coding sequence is TGTGCCAGCAGCTTGGGGGGAGGGGCCTTGAACACTGAAGCTTTCTTT. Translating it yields CASSLGGGALNTEAFF.

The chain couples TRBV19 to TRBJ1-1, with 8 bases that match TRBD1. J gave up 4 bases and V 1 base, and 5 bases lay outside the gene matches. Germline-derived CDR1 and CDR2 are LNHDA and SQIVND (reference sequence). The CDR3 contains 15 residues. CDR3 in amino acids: CASSIVGTGGTEAFF. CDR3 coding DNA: TGTGCCAGTAGTATAGTAGGAACAGGGGGCACTGAAGCTTTCTTT.

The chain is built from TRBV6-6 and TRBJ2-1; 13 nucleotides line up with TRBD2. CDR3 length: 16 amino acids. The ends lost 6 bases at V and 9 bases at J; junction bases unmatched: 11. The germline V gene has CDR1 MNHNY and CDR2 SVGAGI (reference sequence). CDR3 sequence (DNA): TGTGCCAGCAGACCCCCAGGACTAGCGGGAGTGGGTGAGCAGTTCTTC. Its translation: CASRPPGLAGVGEQFF.

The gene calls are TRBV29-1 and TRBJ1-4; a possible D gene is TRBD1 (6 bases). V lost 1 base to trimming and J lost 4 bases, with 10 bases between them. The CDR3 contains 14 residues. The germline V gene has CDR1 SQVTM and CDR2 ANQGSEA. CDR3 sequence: CSVEVGGVNEKLFF. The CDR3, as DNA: TGCAGCGTTGAAGTTGGGGGCGTTAATGAAAAACTGTTTTTT.

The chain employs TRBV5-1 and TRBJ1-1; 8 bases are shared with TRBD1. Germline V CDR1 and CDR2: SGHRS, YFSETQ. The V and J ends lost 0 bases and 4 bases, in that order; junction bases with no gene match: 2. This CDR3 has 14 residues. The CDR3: CASSLATGGTEAFF. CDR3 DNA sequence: TGCGCCAGCAGCTTGGCCACAGGGGGCACTGAAGCTTTCTTT.

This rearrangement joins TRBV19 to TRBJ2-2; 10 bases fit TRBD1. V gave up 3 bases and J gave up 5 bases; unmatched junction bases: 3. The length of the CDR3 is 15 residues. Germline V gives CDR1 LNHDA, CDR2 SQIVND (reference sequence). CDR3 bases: TGTGCCAGTAGTATTAGGACAGGGGGAACCGGGGAGCTGTTTTTT. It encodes CASSIRTGGTGELFF.

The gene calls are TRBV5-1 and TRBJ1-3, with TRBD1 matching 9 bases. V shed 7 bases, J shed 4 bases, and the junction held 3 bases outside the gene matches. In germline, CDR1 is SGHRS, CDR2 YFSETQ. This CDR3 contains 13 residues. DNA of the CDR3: TGCGCCAGCCGTGGGACAGGGGGAAACACCATATATTTT. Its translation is CASRGTGGNTIYF. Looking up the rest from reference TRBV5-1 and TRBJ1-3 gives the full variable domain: KAGVTQTPRYLIKTRGQQVTLSCSPISGHRSVSWYQQTPGQGLQFLFEYFSETQRNKGNFPGRFSGRQFSNSRSEMNVSTLELGDSALYLCASRGTGGNTIYFGEGSWLTVV.

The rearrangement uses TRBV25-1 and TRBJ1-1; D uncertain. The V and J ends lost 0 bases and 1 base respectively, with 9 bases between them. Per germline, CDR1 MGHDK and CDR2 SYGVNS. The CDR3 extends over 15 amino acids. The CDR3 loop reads CASSEYYNPNTEAFF. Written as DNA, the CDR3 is TGTGCCAGCAGTGAATATTACAACCCGAACACTGAAGCTTTCTTT.

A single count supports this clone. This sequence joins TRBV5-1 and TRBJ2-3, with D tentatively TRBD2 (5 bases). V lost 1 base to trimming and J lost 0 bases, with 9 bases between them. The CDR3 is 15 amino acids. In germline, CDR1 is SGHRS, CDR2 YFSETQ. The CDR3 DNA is TGCGCCAGCAGCTTGCAACTAGTGAGCACAGATACGCAGTATTTT. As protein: CASSLQLVSTDTQYF.

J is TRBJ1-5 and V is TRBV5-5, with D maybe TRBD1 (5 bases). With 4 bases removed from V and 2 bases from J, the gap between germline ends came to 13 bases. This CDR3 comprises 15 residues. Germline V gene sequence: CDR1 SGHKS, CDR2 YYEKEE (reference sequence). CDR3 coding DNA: TGTGCCAGCAGCCCCTCAGCAGGGCGCAATCAGCCCCAGCATTTT. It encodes CASSPSAGRNQPQHF.

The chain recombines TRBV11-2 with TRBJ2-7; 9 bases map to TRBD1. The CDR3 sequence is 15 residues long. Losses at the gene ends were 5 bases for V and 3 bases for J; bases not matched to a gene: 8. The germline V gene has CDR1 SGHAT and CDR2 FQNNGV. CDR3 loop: CASSLSPGQGYEQYF. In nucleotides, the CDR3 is TGTGCCAGCAGCCTCAGTCCGGGACAGGGCTACGAGCAGTACTTC. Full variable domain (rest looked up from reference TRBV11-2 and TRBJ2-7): EAGVAQSPRYKIIEKRQSVAFWCNPISGHATLYWYQQILGQGPKLLIQFQNNGVVDDSQLPKDRFSAERLKGVDSTLKIQPAKLEDSAVYLCASSLSPGQGYEQYFGPGTRLTVT.

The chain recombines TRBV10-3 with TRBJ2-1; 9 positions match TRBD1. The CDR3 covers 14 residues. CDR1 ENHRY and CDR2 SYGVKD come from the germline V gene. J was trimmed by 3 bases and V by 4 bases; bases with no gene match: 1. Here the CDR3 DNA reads TGTGCCATCAGTGGGGACAGGGACTACAATGAGCAGTTCTTC. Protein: CAISGDRDYNEQFF.